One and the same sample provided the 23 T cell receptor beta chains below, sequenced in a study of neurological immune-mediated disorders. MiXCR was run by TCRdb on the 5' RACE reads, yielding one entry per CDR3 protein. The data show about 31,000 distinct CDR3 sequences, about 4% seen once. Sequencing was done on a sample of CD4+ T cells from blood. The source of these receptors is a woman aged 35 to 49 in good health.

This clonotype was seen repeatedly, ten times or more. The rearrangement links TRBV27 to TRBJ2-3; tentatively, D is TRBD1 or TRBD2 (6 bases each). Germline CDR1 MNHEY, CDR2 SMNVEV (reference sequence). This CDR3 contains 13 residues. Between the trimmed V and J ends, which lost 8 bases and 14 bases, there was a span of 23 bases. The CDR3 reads CASRPERTVGGYF. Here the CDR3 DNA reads TGTGCCAGCCGTCCCGAGCGGACAGTGGGGGGGTATTTT.

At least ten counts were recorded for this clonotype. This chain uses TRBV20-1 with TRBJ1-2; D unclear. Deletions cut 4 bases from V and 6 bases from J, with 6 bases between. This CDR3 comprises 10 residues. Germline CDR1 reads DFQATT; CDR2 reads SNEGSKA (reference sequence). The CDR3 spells CSATEDGYTF. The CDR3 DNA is TGCAGTGCTACAGAGGATGGCTACACCTTC.

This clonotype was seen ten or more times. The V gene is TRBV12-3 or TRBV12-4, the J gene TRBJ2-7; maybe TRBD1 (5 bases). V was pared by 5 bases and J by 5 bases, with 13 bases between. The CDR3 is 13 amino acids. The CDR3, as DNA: TGTGCCAGCAGTCTATTCTTAGGGGACGAGCAGTACTTC. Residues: CASSLFLGDEQYF.

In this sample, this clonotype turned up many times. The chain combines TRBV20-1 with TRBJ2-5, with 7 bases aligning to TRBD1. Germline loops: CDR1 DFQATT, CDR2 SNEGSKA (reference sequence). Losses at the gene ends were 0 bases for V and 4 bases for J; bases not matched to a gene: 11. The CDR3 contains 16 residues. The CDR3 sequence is CSARDWIDTGVETQYF. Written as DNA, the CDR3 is TGCAGTGCTAGAGATTGGATAGACACAGGGGTAGAGACCCAGTACTTC.

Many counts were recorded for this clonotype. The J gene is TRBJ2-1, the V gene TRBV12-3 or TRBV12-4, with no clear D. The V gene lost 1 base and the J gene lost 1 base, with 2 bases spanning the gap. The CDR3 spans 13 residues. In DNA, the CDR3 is TGTGCCAGCAGTTTAGATTCCTACAATGAGCAGTTCTTC. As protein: CASSLDSYNEQFF.

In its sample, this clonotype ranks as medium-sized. The CDR3 region is CSVAGANQPQHF. For the CDR3, the DNA is TGCAGCGTTGCAGGGGCAAATCAGCCCCAGCATTTT. The rearrangement uses TRBV29-1 and TRBJ1-5, with D perhaps matching TRBD1 (6 bases). V was shortened by 4 bases and J by 4 bases, with 8 bases between the two germline ends. There are 12 residues in the CDR3. Germline CDR1 and CDR2: SQVTM and ANQGSEA.

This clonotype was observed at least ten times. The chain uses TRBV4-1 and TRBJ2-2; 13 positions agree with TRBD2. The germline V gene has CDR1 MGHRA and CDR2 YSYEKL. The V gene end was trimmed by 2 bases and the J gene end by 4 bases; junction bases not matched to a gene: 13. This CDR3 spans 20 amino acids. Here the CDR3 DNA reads TGCGCCAGCAGCCAAATCCCGGGACTAGCGGGAAAGAGGTTCACCGGGGAGCTGTTTTTT. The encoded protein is CASSQIPGLAGKRFTGELFF.

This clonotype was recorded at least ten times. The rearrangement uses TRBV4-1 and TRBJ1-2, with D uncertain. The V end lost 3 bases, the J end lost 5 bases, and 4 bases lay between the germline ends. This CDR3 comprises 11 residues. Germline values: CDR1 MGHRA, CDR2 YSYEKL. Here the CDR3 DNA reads TGCGCCAGCAGCCAGGGTTATGGCTACACCTTC. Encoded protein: CASSQGYGYTF.

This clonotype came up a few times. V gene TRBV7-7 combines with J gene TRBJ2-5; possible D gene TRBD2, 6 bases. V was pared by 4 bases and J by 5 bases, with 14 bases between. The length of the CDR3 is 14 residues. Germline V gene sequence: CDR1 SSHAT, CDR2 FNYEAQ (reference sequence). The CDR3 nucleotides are TGTGCCAGCAGCTCCTCGGGCGGGATTGAGACCCAGTACTTC. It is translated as CASSSSGGIETQYF.

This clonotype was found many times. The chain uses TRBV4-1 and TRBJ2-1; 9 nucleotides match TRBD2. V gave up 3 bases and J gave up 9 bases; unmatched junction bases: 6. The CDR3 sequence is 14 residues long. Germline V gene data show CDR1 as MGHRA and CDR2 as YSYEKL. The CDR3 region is CASSHPAGGGEQFF. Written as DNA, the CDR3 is TGCGCCAGCAGCCATCCTGCGGGGGGGGGTGAGCAGTTCTTC.

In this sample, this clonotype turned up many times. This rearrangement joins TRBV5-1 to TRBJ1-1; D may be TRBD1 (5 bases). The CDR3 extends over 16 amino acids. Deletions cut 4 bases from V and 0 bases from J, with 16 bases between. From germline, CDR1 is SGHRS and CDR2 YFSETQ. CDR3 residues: CASSTTLRGLNTEAFF. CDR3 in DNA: TGCGCCAGCAGCACCACCCTTAGGGGACTGAACACTGAAGCTTTCTTT.

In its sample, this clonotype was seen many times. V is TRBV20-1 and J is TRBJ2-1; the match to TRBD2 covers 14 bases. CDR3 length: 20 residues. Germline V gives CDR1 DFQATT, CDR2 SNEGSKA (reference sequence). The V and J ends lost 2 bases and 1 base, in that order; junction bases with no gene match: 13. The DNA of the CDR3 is TGCAGTGCTAGACATACGACGGGACTAGCGGGAGAGAAGTCCTACAATGAGCAGTTCTTC. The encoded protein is CSARHTTGLAGEKSYNEQFF.

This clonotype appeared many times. The CDR3 reads CASSQLGLATGELFF. CDR3 in DNA: TGTGCCAGCAGCCAGCTCGGACTAGCCACCGGGGAGCTGTTTTTT. This sequence joins TRBV14 and TRBJ2-2, with 8 bases matching TRBD2. J was trimmed by 4 bases and V by 3 bases; bases with no gene match: 4. This CDR3 has 15 residues. Germline V gene sequence: CDR1 SGHDN, CDR2 FVKESK.

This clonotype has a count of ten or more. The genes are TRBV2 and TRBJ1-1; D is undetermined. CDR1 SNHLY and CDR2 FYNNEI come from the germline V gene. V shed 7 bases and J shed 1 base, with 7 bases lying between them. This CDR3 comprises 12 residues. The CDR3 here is CASNRRNTEAFF. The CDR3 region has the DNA TGTGCCAGCAATCGGAGGAACACTGAAGCTTTCTTT.

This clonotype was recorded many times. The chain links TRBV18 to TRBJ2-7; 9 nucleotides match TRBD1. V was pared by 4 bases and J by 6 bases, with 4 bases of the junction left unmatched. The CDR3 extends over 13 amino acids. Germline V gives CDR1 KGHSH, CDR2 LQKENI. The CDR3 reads CASSQGQGGEQYF. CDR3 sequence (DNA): TGTGCCAGCTCACAGGGACAGGGTGGCGAGCAGTACTTC.

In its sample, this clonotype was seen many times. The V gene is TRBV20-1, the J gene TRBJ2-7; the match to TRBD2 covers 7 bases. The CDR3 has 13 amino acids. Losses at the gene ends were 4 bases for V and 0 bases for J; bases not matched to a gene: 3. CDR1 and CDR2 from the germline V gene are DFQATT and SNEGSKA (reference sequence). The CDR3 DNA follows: TGCAGTGCTAAGGGAGGGCCCTCCTACGAGCAGTACTTC. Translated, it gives CSAKGGPSYEQYF.

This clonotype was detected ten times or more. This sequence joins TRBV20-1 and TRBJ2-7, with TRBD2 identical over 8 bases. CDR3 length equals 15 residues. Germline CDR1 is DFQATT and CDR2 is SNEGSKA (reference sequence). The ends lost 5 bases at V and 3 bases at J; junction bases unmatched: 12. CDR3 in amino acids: CSAGAGGGRVYEQYF. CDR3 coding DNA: TGCAGTGCTGGGGCAGGCGGGGGGCGCGTCTACGAGCAGTACTTC.

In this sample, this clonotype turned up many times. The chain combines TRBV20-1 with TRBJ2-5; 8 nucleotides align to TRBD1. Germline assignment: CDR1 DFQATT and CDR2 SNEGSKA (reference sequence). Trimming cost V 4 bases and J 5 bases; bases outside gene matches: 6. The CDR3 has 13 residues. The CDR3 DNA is TGCAGTGCTAAAAGGACAGGGAAGGAGACCCAGTACTTC. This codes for CSAKRTGKETQYF.

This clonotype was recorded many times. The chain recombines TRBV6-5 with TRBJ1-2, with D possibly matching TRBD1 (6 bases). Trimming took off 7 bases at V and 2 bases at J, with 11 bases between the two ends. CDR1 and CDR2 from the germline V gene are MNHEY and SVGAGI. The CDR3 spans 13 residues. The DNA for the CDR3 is TGTGCCAGCACCGATACAGGGAACTATGGCTACACCTTC. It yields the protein CASTDTGNYGYTF.

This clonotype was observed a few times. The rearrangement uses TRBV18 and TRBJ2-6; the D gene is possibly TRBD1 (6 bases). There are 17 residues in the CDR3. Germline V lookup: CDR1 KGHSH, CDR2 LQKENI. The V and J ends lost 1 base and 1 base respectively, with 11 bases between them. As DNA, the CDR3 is TGTGCCAGCTCACCACAACAGGGAACGTCTGGGGCCAACGTCCTGACTTTC. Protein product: CASSPQQGTSGANVLTF.

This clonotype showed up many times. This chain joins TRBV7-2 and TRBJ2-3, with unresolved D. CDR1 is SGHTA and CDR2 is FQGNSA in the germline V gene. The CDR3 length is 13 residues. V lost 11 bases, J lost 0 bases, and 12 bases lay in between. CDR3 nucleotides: TGTGCCTCTGGAGCTCCTAGCACAGATACGCAGTATTTT. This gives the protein CASGAPSTDTQYF.

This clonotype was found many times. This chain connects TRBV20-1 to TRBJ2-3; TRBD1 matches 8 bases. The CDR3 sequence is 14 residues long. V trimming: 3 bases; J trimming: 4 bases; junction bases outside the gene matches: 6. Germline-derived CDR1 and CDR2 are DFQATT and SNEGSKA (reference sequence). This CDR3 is CSASDPRGPDTQYF. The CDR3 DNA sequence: TGCAGTGCTAGTGATCCCAGGGGGCCAGATACGCAGTATTTT.

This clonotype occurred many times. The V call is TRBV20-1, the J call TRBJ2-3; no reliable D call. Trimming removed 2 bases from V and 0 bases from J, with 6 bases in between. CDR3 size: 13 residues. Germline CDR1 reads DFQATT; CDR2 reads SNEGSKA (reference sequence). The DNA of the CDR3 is TGCAGTGCTAGAACCTCGAGCACAGATACGCAGTATTTT. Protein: CSARTSSTDTQYF.